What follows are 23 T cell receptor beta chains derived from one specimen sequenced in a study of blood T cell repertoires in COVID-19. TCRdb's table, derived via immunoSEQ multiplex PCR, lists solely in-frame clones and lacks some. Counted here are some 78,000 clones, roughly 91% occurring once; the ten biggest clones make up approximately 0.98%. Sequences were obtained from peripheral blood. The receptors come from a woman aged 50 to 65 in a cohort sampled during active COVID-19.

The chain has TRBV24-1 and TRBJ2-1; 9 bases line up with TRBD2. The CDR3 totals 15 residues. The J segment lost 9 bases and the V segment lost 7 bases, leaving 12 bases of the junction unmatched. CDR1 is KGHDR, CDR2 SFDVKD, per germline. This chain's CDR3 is CATSSSGGKRGEQFF. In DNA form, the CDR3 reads TGTGCCACCAGCTCCAGCGGGGGGAAAAGGGGTGAGCAGTTCTTC.

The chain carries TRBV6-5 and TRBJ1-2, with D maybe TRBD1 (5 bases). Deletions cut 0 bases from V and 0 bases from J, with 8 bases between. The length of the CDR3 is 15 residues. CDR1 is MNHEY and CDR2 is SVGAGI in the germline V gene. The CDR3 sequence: CASSYSRQSNYGYTF. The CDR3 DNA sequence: TGTGCCAGCAGTTACTCGAGACAGTCTAACTATGGCTACACCTTC.

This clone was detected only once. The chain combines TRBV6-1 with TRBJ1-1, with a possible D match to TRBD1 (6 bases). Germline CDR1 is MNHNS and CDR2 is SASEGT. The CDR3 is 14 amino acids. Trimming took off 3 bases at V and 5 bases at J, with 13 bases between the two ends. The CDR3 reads CASSDNRARTEAFF. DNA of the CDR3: TGTGCCAGCAGTGATAACAGGGCGAGGACTGAAGCTTTCTTT.

CDR3 DNA: TGTGCCAGCTCACCGGGCTTGGCGACAGGACCATCCCAAGAGACCCAGTACTTC. Translation: CASSPGLATGPSQETQYF. This chain joins TRBV18 and TRBJ2-5; tentative D call: TRBD1 (6 bases). The CDR3 spans 18 residues. The V gene lost 3 bases and the J gene lost 1 base, with 21 bases spanning the gap. Germline CDR1 is KGHSH and CDR2 is LQKENI.

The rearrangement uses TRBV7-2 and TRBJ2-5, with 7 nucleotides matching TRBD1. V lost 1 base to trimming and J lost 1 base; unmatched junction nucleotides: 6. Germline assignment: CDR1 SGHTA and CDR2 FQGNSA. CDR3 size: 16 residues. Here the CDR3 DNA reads TGTGCCAGCAGCTTAGTAGGGGGACAGATCCAAGAGACCCAGTACTTC. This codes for CASSLVGGQIQETQYF.

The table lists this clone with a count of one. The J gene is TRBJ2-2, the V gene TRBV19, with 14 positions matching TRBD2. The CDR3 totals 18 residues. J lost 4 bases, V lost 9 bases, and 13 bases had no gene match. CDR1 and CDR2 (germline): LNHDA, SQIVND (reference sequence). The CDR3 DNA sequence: TGTGCCAGCCTGGGGGGGACTAGCGGGAGTTGGTCCACCGGGGAGCTGTTTTTT. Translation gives CASLGGTSGSWSTGELFF.

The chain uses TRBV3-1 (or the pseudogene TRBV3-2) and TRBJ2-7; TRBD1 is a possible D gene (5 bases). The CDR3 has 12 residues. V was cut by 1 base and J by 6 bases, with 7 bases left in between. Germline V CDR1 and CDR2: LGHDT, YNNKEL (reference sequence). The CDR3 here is CASSQARGEQYF. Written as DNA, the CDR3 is TGTGCCAGCAGCCAAGCAAGGGGCGAGCAGTACTTC.

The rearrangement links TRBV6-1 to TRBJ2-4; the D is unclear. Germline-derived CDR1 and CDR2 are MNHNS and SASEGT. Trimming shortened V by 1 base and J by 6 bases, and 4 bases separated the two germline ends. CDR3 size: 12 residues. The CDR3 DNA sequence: TGTGCCAGCAGTGAAGGAGGAAACATTCAGTACTTC. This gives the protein CASSEGGNIQYF.

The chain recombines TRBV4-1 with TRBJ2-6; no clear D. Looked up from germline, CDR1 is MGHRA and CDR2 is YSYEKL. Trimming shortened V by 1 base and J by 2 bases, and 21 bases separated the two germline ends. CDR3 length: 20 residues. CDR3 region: CASSQVAPDLSSTGANVLTF. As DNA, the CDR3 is TGCGCCAGCAGCCAAGTGGCTCCTGACTTAAGTTCGACTGGGGCCAACGTCCTGACTTTC.

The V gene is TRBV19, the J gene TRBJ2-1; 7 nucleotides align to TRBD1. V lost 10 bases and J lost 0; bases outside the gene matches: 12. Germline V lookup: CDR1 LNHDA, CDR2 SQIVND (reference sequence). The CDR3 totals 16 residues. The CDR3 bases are TGTGCCACTGCCTTCTGGGACAGCGTCTCCTACAATGAGCAGTTCTTC. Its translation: CATAFWDSVSYNEQFF. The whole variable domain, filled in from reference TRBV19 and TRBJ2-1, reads DGGITQSPKYLFRKEGQNVTLSCEQNLNHDAMYWYRQDPGQGLRLIYYSQIVNDFQKGDIAEGYSVSREKKESFPLTVTSAQKNPTAFYLCATAFWDSVSYNEQFFGPGTRLTVL.

The CDR3 coding sequence is TGTGCCAGCAGTTCGCGGGCCGATAGCAATCAGCCCCAGCATTTT. Its protein is CASSSRADSNQPQHF. The genes are TRBV27 and TRBJ1-5; no firm D call. Deletions cut 4 bases from V and 0 bases from J, with 10 bases between. This CDR3 comprises 15 residues. CDR1 and CDR2 from the germline V gene are MNHEY and SMNVEV (reference sequence).

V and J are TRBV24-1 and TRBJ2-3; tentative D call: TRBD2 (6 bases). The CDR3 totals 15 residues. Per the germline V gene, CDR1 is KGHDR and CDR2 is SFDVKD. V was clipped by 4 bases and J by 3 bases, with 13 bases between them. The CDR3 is CATSDPRGRTDTQYF. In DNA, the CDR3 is TGTGCCACCAGTGACCCCCGGGGGAGAACAGATACGCAGTATTTT.

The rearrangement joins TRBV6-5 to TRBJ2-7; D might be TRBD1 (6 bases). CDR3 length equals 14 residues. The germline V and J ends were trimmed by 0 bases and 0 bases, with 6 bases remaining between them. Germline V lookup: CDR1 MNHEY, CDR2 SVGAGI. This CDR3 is CASSYSGHSYEQYF. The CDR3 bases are TGTGCCAGCAGTTACTCGGGACACTCCTACGAGCAGTACTTC.

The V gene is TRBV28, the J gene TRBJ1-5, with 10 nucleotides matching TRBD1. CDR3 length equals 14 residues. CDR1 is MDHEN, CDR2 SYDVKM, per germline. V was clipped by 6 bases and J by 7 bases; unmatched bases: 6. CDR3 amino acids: CASRTGTGEQPQHF. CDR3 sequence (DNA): TGTGCCAGCAGGACCGGGACAGGGGAACAGCCCCAGCATTTT.

CDR3 loop: CASSVTDRAGGYTF. CDR3 DNA: TGTGCCAGCAGCGTTACAGACAGGGCGGGTGGCTACACCTTC. The chain combines TRBV5-8 with TRBJ1-2, with 7 bases matching TRBD1. The CDR3 has 14 amino acids. Trimming at V came to 4 bases and at J to 7 bases, leaving 10 bases not matched to a gene. Germline CDR1 reads SGHTS; CDR2 reads YDEGEE.

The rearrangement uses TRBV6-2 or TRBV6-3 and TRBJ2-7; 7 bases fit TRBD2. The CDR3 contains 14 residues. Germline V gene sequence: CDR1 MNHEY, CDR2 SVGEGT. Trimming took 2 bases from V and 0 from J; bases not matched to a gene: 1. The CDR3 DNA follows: TGTGCCAGCAGTTACGCTAGCGGCTCCTACGAGCAGTACTTC. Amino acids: CASSYASGSYEQYF.

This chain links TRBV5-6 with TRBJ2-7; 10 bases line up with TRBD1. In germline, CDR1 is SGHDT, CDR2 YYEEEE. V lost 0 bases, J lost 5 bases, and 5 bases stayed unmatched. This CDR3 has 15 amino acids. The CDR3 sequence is CASSLGQGAMDEQYF. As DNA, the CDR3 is TGTGCCAGCAGCTTGGGACAGGGGGCTATGGACGAGCAGTACTTC.

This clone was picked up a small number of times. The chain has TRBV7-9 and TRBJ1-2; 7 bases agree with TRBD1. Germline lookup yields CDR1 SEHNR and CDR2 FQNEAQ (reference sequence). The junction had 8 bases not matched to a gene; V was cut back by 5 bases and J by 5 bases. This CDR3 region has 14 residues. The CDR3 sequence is CASSRPGQTYGYTF. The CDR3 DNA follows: TGTGCCAGCAGCCGGCCGGGACAGACTTATGGCTACACCTTC. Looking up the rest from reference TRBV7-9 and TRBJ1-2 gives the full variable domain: DTGVSQNPRHKITKRGQNVTFRCDPISEHNRLYWYRQTLGQGPEFLTYFQNEAQLEKSRLLSDRFSAERPKGSFSTLEIQRTEQGDSAMYLCASSRPGQTYGYTFGSGTRLTVV.

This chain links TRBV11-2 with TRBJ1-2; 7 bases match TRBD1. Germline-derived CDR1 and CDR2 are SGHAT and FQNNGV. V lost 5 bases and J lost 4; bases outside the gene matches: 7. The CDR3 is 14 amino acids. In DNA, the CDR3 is TGTGCCAGCAGCCGGGACAGTGGGGCCTATGGCTACACCTTC. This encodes CASSRDSGAYGYTF.

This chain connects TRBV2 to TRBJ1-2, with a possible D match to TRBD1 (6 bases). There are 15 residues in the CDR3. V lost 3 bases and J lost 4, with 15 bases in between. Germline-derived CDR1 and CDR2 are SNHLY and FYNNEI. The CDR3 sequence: CASSENRAIGYGYTF. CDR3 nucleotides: TGTGCCAGCAGTGAGAACAGGGCGATTGGCTATGGCTACACCTTC.

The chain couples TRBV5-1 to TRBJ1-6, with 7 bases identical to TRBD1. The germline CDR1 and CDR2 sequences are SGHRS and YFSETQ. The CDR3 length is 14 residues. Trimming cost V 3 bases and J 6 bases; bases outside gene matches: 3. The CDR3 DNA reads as TGCGCCAGCAGCTGGGGGACAGCTAATTCACCCCTCCACTTT. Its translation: CASSWGTANSPLHF.

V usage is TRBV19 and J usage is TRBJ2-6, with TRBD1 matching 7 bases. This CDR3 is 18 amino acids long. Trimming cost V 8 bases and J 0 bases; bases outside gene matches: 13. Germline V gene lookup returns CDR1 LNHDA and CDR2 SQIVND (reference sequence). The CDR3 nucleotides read TGTGCCAGTTCTCGTTGGGACAGAGGGGGCTCTGGGGCCAACGTCCTGACTTTC. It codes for CASSRWDRGGSGANVLTF.

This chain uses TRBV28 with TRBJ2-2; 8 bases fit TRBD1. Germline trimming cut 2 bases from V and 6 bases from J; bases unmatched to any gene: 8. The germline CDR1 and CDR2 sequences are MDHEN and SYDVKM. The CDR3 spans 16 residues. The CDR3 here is CASSLPGQGFAGELFF. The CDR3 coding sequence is TGTGCCAGCAGTTTACCAGGACAGGGTTTTGCCGGGGAGCTGTTTTTT.